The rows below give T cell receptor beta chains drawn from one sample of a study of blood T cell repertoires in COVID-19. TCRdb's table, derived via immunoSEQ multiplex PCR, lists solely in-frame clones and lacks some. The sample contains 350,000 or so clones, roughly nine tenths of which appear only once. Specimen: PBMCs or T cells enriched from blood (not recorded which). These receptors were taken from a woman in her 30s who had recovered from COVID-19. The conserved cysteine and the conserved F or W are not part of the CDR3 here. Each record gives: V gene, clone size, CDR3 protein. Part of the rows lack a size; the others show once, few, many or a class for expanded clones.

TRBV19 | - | ASSPQVAGAYEQY
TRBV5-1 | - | ASSFSQGGTGELF
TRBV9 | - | ASAENQETQY
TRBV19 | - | ASSMKGGYEQY
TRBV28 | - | ASSPQGGHGELF
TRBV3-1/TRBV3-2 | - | ASSQDVTPYEQY
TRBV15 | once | ATSRDPPGQNNEKLF
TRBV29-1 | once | SVDAAGGHEQF
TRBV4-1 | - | ASSQSGEVEQY
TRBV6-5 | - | ASSYSTTTDTQY
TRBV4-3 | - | ASSPGLAGNNEQF
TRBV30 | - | AWSGGGGSYEQY
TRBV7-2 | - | ASSAPGTGNTIY
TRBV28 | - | ASSPSGSTPGYGYT
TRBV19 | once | ASRGQVNQPQH
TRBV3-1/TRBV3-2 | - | ASSQDLAAEAF
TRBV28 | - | ASLDRVSTEAF
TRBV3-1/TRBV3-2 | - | ASSQDESTNSPLH
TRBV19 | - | ASSRQALMNTEAF
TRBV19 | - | ASRKGAPTDTQY
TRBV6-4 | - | ASKEGHGIWDRDFSYEQY
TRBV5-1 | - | ASSEQGLHNSPLH
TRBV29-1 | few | SVVSDNVNEKLF
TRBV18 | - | ASSPPGTAAF
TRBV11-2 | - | ASSLITLTDTQY
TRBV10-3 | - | AIAMNYEQY
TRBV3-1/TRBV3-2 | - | ASSYRGNTGELF
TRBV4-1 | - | ASSLASGNVANEQF
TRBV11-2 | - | ASSLETDFSYNEQF
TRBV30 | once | AWSVPHPATVYYGYT
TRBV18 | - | ASSPFGGENTEAF
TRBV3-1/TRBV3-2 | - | ASSQTGPGQETQY